This T cell receptor (beta chain) originates from a study of PD-L1 blockade in urothelial cancer. Background on the study: About nine tenths of the roughly 30 patients were men whose urothelial cancer was bladder-origin. The median number of T cells present in blood samples was 141,255. The study, taken as a whole, reports: At the 3-week point, tumor-associated blood clones expanded more in durable-benefit patients.

A note on this clone: What it recognizes is unknown.

The V end lost 0 bases, the J end lost 4 bases, and 9 bases lay between the germline ends. Germline CDR1 is MGHRA and CDR2 is YSYEKL. The CDR3 totals 14 residues. The protocol was immunoSEQ multiplex PCR, while the TCRdb copy is restricted to in-frame clones and leaves out a portion. This table holds 56,000 or so clones, 70% to 90% found once. Per-patient samples, pretreatment and on-treatment, numbered 1 to 8. This receptor was taken from a man in his fifties or sixties with urothelial cancer. This specimen consisted of PBMCs, obtained around atezolizumab (anti-PD-L1) treatment. The J gene is TRBJ1-1, the V gene TRBV4-1; D gene ambiguous. The CDR3 sequence: CASSQDSGGTEAFF. The CDR3 DNA is TGCGCCAGCAGCCAAGATAGCGGCGGCACTGAAGCTTTCTTT.